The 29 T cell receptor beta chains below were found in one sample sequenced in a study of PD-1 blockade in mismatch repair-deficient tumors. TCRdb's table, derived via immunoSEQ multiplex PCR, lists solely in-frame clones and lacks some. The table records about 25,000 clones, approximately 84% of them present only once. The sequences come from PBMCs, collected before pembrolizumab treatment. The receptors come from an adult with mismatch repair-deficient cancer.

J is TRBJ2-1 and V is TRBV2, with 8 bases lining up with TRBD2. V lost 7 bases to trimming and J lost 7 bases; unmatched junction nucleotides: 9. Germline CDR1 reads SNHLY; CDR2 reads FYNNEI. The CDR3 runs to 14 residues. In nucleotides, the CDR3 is TGTGCCAGCAACCAGCGGGAGTTGGGGAATGAGCAGTTCTTC. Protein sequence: CASNQRELGNEQFF.

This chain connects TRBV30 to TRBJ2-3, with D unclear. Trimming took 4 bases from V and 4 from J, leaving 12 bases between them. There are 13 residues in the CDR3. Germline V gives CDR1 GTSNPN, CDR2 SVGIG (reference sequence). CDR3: CAWKPLGSDTQYF. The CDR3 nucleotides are TGTGCCTGGAAACCCCTCGGGTCAGATACGCAGTATTTT.

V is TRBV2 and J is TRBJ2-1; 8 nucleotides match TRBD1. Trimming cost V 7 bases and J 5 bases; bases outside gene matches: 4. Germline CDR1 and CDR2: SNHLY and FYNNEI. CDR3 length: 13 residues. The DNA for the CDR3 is TGTGCCAGCACTCCGGACAGGGACAATGAGCAGTTCTTC. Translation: CASTPDRDNEQFF.

The CDR3 sequence is CASSPMNTVNTEAFF. The DNA for the CDR3 is TGTGCCAGCTCACCCATGAATACGGTGAACACTGAAGCTTTCTTT. The chain employs TRBV18 and TRBJ1-1; the D is unclear. Per the germline V gene, CDR1 is KGHSH and CDR2 is LQKENI. Trimming took off 3 bases at V and 0 bases at J, with 11 bases between the two ends. The CDR3 is 15 residues long.

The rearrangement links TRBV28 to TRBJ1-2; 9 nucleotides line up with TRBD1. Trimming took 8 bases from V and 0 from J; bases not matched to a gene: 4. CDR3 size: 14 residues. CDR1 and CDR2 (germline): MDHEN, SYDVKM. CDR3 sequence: CASGTGSTNYGYTF. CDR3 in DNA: TGTGCCAGCGGGACAGGGTCGACTAACTATGGCTACACCTTC.

The DNA for the CDR3 is TGTGCCAGCAGTTTAGGGACTAGAGTCAATGAGCAGTTCTTC. Amino acids: CASSLGTRVNEQFF. The gene calls are TRBV27 and TRBJ2-1; 8 bases are shared with TRBD2. Trimming took 2 bases from V and 6 from J; bases not matched to a gene: 3. The length of the CDR3 is 14 residues. Germline CDR1 is MNHEY and CDR2 is SMNVEV (reference sequence).

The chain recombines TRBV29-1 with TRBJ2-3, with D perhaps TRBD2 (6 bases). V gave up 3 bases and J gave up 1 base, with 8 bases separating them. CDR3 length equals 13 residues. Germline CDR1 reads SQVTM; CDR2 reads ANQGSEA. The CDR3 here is CSVDGSGTDTQYF. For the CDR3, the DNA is TGCAGCGTTGACGGGAGCGGCACAGATACGCAGTATTTT.

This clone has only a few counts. Written as DNA, the CDR3 is TGTGCCAGCAGCTTACTCGACAGGGGTGCTAATGAAAAACTGTTTTTT. Amino acid sequence: CASSLLDRGANEKLFF. The V gene is TRBV7-9, the J gene TRBJ1-4, with 8 bases fitting TRBD1. The CDR3 has 16 amino acids. The germline V gene has CDR1 SEHNR and CDR2 FQNEAQ (reference sequence). Trimming cost V 2 bases and J 3 bases; bases outside gene matches: 5.

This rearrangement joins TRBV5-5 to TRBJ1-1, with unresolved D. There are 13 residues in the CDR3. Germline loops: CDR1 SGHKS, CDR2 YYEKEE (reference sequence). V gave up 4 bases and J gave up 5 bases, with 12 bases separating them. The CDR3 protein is CASSPRGFTEAFF. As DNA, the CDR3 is TGTGCCAGCAGCCCCCGGGGATTTACTGAAGCTTTCTTT.

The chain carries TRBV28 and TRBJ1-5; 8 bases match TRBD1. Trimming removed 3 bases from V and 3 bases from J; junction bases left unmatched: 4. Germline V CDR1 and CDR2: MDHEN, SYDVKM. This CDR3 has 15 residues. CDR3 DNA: TGTGCCAGCAGTTTGGGACAGGTGTACAATCAGCCCCAGCATTTT. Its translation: CASSLGQVYNQPQHF.

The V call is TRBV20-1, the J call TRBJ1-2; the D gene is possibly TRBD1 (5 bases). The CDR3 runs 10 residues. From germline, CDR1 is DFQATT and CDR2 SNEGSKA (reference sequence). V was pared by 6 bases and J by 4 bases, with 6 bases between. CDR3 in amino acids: CSADSYGYTF. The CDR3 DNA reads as TGCAGTGCAGACAGCTATGGCTACACCTTC.

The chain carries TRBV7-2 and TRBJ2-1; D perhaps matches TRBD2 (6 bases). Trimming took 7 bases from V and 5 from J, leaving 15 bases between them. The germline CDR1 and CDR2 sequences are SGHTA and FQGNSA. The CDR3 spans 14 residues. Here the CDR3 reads CASTGDPSNNEQFF. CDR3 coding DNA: TGTGCCAGCACGGGGGACCCATCCAACAATGAGCAGTTCTTC.

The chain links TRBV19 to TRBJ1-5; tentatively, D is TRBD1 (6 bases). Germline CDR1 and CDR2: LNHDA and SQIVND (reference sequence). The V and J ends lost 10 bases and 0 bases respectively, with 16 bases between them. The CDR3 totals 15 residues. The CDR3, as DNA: TGTGCCACCACCCAGGGGTTGGGTAGCAATCAGCCCCAGCATTTT. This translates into CATTQGLGSNQPQHF.

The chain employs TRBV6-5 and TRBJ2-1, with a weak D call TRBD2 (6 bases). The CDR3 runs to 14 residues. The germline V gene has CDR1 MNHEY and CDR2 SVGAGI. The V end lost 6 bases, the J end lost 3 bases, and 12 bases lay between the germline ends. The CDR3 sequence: CASSPGRGYNEQFF. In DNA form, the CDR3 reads TGTGCCAGCAGCCCCGGGAGAGGCTACAATGAGCAGTTCTTC.

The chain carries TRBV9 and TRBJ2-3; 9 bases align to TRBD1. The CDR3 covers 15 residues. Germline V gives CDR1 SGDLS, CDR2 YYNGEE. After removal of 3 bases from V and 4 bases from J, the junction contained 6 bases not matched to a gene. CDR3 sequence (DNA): TGTGCCAGCAGCGCCGGACAGGGGCCCCCAGATACGCAGTATTTT. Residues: CASSAGQGPPDTQYF.

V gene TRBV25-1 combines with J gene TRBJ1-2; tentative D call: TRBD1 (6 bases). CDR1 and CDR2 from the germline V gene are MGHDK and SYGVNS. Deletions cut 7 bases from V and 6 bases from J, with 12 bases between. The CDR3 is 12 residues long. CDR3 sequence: CASKQTGNGYTF. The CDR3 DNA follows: TGTGCCAGCAAGCAAACAGGGAATGGCTACACCTTC.

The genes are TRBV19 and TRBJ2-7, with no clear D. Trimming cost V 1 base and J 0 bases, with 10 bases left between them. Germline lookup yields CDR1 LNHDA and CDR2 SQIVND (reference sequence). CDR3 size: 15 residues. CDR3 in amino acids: CASSIGGANSYEQYF. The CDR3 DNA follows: TGTGCCAGTAGTATAGGCGGTGCTAACTCCTACGAGCAGTACTTC. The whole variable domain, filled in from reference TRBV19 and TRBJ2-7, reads DGGITQSPKYLFRKEGQNVTLSCEQNLNHDAMYWYRQDPGQGLRLIYYSQIVNDFQKGDIAEGYSVSREKKESFPLTVTSAQKNPTAFYLCASSIGGANSYEQYFGPGTRLTVT.

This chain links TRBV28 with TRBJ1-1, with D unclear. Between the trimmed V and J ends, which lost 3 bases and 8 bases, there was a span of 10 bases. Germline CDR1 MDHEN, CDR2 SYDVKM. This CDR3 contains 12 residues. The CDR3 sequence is CASSFAGWEAFF. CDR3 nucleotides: TGTGCCAGCAGTTTCGCCGGGTGGGAAGCTTTCTTT.

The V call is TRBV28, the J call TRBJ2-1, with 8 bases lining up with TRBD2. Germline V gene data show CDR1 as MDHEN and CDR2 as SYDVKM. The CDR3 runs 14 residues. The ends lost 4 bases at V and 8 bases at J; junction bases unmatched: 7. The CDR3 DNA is TGTGCCAGCAGTTCCTCCCCGGGACTAGATGAGCAGTTCTTC. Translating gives CASSSSPGLDEQFF.

This chain's CDR3 is CASSLRGGYNEQFF. Written as DNA, the CDR3 is TGTGCCAGCAGCTTAAGGGGCGGTTACAATGAGCAGTTCTTC. V usage is TRBV7-3 and J usage is TRBJ2-1, with a weak D call TRBD1 (5 bases). Germline V gives CDR1 SGHTA, CDR2 FQGTGA. The CDR3 has 14 residues. V shed 1 base and J shed 4 bases, with 8 bases lying between them.

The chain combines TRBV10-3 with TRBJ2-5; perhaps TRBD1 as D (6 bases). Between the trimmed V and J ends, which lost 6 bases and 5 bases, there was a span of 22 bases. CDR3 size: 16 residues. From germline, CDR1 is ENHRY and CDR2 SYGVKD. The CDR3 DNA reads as TGTGCCATCAGCAAGGGTGCCCCAGGGGACCGGGAGACCCAGTACTTC. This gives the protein CAISKGAPGDRETQYF.

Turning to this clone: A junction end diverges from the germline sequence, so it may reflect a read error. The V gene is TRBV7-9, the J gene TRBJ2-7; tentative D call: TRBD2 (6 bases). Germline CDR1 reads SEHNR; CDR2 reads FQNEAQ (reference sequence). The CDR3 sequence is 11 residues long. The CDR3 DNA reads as TGTGCCAGCAGCTTAGAGGAGGGCTTGACGTTC. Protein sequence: CASSLEEGLTF.

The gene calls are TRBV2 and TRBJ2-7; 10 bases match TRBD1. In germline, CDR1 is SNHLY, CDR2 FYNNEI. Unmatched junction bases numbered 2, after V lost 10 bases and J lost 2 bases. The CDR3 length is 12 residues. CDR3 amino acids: CATGQGAYEQYF. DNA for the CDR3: TGTGCCACTGGACAGGGGGCCTACGAGCAGTACTTC.

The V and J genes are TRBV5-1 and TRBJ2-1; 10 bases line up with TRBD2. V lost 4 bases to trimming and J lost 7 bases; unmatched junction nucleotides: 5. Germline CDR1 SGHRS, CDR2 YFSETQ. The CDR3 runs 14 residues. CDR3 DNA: TGCGCCAGCAGCGCTAGCGGGAGTTTAAATGAGCAGTTCTTC. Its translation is CASSASGSLNEQFF. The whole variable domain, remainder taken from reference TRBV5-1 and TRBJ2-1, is KAGVTQTPRYLIKTRGQQVTLSCSPISGHRSVSWYQQTPGQGLQFLFEYFSETQRNKGNFPGRFSGRQFSNSRSEMNVSTLELGDSALYLCASSASGSLNEQFFGPGTRLTVL.

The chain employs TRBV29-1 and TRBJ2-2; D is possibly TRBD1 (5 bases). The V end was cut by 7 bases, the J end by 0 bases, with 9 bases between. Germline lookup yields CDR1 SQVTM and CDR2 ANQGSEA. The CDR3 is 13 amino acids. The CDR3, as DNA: TGCAGCGGGCACAGGTCGAACACCGGGGAGCTGTTTTTT. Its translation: CSGHRSNTGELFF.

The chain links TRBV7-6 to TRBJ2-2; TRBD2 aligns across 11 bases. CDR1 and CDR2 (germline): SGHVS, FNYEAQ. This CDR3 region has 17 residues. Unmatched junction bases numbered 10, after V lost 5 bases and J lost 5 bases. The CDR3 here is CASSLTTSGSRTGELFF. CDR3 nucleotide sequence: TGTGCCAGCAGCCTGACAACTAGCGGGAGTAGAACCGGGGAGCTGTTTTTT.

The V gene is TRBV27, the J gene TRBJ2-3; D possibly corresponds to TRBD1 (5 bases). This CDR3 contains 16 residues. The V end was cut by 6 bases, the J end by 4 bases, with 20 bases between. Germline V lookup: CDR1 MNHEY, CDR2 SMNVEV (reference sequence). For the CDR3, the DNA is TGTGCCAGCAGCCTGACAGAGTTTGACTGGGCAGATACGCAGTATTTT. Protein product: CASSLTEFDWADTQYF.

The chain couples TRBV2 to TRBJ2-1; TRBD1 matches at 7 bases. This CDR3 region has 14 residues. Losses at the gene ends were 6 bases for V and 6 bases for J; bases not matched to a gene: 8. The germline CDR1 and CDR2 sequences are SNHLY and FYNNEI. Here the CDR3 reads CASSDNRDSNEQFF. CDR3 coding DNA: TGTGCCAGCAGCGACAACCGGGACAGCAATGAGCAGTTCTTC.

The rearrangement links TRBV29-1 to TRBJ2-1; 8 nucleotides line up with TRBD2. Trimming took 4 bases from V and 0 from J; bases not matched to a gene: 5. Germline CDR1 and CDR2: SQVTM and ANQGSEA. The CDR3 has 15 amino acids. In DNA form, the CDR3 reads TGCAGCGTTGTAGGCGGGAGGAGCTCCTACAATGAGCAGTTCTTC. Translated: CSVVGGRSSYNEQFF.